This TCR beta chain was identified during a study of regulatory T cells in long-lasting Graves disease. Arm-PCR of CDR3 regions and iRepertoire HTBI primers were the basis on which TCR beta libraries were built. TCRdb re-called the multiplex PCR reads through MiXCR, storing one row per CDR3 protein. The sample records about 310,000 distinct CDR3 sequences, 20% to 25% being singletons. This clonotype was detected a few times. Time point described: persistent/refractory GD, antithyroid drugs over 5 years with positive TRAb. From RNA extracted from PBMCs, the TCR library was made. V lost 2 bases, J lost 1 base, and 12 bases lay in between. The CDR3 loop spans 15 amino acids. Germline V lookup: CDR1 KGHSH, CDR2 LQKENI.

The chain recombines TRBV18 with TRBJ2-7, with D perhaps assigned TRBD1 or TRBD2 (6 bases each). Sequencing used peripheral blood mononuclear cells (PBMCs), obtained when the disease was refractory, from a patient treated with antithyroid drugs. The source of this sequence is a female donor with Graves disease. The CDR3 bases are TGTGCCAGCTCACCATCAGGGGACTTATCCTACGAGCAGTACTTC. This codes for CASSPSGDLSYEQYF.